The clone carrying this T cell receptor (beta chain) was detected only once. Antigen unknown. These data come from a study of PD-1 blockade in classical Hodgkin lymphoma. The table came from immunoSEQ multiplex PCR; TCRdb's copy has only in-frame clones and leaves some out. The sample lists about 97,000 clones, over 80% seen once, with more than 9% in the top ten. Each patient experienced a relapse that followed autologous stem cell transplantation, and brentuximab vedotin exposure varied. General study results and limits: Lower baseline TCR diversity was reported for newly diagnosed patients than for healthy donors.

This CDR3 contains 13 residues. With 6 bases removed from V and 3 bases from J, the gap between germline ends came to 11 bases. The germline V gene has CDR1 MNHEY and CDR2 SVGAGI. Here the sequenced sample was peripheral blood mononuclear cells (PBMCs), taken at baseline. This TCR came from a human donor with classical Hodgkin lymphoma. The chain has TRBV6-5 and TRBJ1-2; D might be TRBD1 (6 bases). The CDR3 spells CASSPDSDYGYTF. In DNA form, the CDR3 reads TGTGCCAGCAGCCCGGACAGCGACTATGGCTACACCTTC.